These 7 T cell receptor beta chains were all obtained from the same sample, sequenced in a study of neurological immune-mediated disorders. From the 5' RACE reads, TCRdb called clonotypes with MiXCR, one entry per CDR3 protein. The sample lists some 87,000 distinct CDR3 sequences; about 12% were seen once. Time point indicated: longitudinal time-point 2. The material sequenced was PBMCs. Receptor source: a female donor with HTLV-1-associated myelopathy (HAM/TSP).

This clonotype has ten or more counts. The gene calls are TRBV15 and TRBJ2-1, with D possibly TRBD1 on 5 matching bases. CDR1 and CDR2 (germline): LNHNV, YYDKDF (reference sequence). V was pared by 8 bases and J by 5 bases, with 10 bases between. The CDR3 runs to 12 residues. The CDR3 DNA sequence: TGTGCCACCTTAGACAGACACAATGAGCAGTTCTTC. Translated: CATLDRHNEQFF.

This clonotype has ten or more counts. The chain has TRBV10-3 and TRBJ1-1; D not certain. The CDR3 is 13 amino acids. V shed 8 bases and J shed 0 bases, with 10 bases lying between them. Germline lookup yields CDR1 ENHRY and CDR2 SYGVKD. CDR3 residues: CAIRPGLNTEAFF. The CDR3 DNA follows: TGTGCCATCCGGCCGGGTTTGAACACTGAAGCTTTCTTT.

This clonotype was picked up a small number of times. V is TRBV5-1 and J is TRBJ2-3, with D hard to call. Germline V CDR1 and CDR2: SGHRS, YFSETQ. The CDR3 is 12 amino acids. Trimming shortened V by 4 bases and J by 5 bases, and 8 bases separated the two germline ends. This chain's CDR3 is CASSLARDTQYF. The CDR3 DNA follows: TGCGCCAGCAGCCTGGCCCGAGATACGCAGTATTTT. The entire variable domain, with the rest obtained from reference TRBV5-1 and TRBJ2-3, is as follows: KAGVTQTPRYLIKTRGQQVTLSCSPISGHRSVSWYQQTPGQGLQFLFEYFSETQRNKGNFPGRFSGRQFSNSRSEMNVSTLELGDSALYLCASSLARDTQYFGPGTRLTVL.

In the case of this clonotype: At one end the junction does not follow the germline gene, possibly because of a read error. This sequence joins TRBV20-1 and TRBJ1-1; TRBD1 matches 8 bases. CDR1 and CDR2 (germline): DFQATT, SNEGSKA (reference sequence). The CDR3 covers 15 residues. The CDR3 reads CSARGTGGEDAEAYF. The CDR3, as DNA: TGCAGTGCGAGAGGGACAGGAGGGGAGGACGCTGAAGCTTACTTT.

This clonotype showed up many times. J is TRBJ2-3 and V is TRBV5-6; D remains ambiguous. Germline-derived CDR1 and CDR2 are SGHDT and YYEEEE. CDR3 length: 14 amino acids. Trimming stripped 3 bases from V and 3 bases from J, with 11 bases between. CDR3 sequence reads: CASSSGYRTDTQYF. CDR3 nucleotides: TGTGCCAGCAGCTCCGGGTACAGAACAGATACGCAGTATTTT.

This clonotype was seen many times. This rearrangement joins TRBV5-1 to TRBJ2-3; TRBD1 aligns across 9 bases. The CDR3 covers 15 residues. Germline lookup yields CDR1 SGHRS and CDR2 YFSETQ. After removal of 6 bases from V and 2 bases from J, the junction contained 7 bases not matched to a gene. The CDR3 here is CASTEGTGNTDTQYF. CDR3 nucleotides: TGCGCCAGCACCGAAGGGACAGGGAACACAGATACGCAGTATTTT.

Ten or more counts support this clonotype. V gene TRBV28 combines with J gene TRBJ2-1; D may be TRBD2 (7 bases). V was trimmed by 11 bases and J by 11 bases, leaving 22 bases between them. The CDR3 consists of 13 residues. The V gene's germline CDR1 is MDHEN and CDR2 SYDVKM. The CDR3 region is CACGGASKGQQFF. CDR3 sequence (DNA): TGTGCCTGCGGGGGCGCCTCTAAGGGTCAGCAGTTCTTC.